A single sample gave rise to the 26 T cell receptor beta chains below, sequenced in a study of T cell repertoires in aging, cancer and after chemotherapy. The template was genomic DNA from peripheral blood, not RNA. Rearranged V-D-J TRB sequences were amplified with a mixed TRB-A/B primer pool. TCRdb itself ran the multiplex PCR reads through MiXCR, one entry per CDR3 protein. The data hold around 2,000 distinct CDR3 sequences, with approximately 15% observed a single time. Material: blood. These receptor sequences come from a human donor with a solid tumor.

This clonotype was seen more than once but under ten times. This rearrangement joins TRBV6-9 to TRBJ2-5, with 7 bases identical to TRBD2. Germline CDR1 MNHGY, CDR2 SVAAGI. With 2 bases clipped from V and 3 bases from J, the junction kept 0 bases outside the gene matches. This CDR3 comprises 13 residues. The CDR3 protein is CASSYGLEETQYF. CDR3 in DNA: TGTGCCAGCAGTTATGGACTAGAAGAGACCCAGTACTTC.

This clonotype is labeled as medium-sized. This rearrangement joins TRBV20-1 to TRBJ2-1; 11 positions agree with TRBD2. The CDR3 sequence is 14 residues long. V dropped 2 bases and J dropped 6; count of bases not matched to a gene: 3. Germline V CDR1 and CDR2: DFQATT, SNEGSKA (reference sequence). CDR3 sequence reads: CSARIAGGFNEQFF. Here the CDR3 DNA reads TGCAGTGCTAGAATAGCGGGGGGGTTCAATGAGCAGTTCTTC.

Only a few counts were recorded for this clonotype. The genes are TRBV27 and TRBJ1-6, with a weak D call TRBD1 (5 bases). Deletions cut 3 bases from V and 2 bases from J, with 11 bases between. The germline V gene encodes CDR1 MNHEY and CDR2 SMNVEV (reference sequence). The CDR3 is 16 amino acids. The CDR3 is CASSLIGGAYNSPLHF. The DNA of the CDR3 is TGTGCCAGCAGTTTGATCGGGGGGGCCTATAATTCACCCCTCCACTTT.

This clonotype has only a few counts. The rearrangement links TRBV28 to TRBJ2-7; 9 nucleotides line up with TRBD2. Trimming cost V 6 bases and J 3 bases; bases outside gene matches: 9. CDR1 is MDHEN, CDR2 SYDVKM, per germline. The CDR3 spans 15 residues. Here the CDR3 reads CASRRNPSGIYEQYF. The CDR3 DNA follows: TGTGCCAGCAGACGAAACCCTAGCGGGATCTACGAGCAGTACTTC.

V and J are TRBV7-6 and TRBJ2-5; 9 bases line up with TRBD2. Germline loops: CDR1 SGHVS, CDR2 FNYEAQ. There are 16 residues in the CDR3. V was pared by 5 bases and J by 4 bases, with 11 bases of the junction left unmatched. CDR3 residues: CASSPFAGGPAETQYF. CDR3 sequence (DNA): TGTGCCAGCAGCCCCTTCGCGGGGGGGCCAGCAGAGACCCAGTACTTC.

This clonotype has a handful of counts. The chain employs TRBV7-2 and TRBJ2-7; D is uncertain. CDR1 is SGHTA and CDR2 is FQGNSA in the germline V gene. The CDR3 loop spans 14 amino acids. V was pared by 1 base and J by 3 bases, with 10 bases between. The CDR3 is CASSLEWGSYEQYF. CDR3 coding DNA: TGTGCCAGCAGCTTAGAATGGGGAAGCTACGAGCAGTACTTC.

This clonotype was recorded once. The CDR3 DNA is TGTGCCAGCAGTGTTGACCCGACCTACGAGCAGTACTTC. This translates into CASSVDPTYEQYF. The J gene is TRBJ2-7, the V gene TRBV2, with D unresolved. Per the germline V gene, CDR1 is SNHLY and CDR2 is FYNNEI. The CDR3 extends over 13 amino acids. The V and J ends lost 4 bases and 2 bases respectively, with 9 bases between them.

By sample share, this clonotype is medium-sized (0.01 to 0.1%). The gene calls are TRBV7-2 and TRBJ1-3; no firm D call. Per the germline V gene, CDR1 is SGHTA and CDR2 is FQGNSA. Trimming removed 2 bases from V and 7 bases from J, with 15 bases in between. The CDR3 spans 15 residues. In DNA form, the CDR3 reads TGTGCCAGCAGCTTAAATCAAGGAAGAGGGAACACCATATATTTT. This gives the protein CASSLNQGRGNTIYF.

The chain is built from TRBV25-1 and TRBJ2-7; D is tentatively TRBD1 or TRBD2 (5 bases each). The V end lost 8 bases, the J end lost 2 bases, and 13 bases lay between the germline ends. The CDR3 consists of 13 residues. The germline gives CDR1 MGHDK, CDR2 SYGVNS. The CDR3 nucleotides read TGTGCCAGCCGAGGGGCCGGGACCTACGAGCAGTACTTC. It encodes CASRGAGTYEQYF.

Within the sample, this clonotype is medium-sized. The CDR3 here is CASRDRGNQPQHF. The CDR3 DNA follows: TGTGCCAGCCGGGACAGGGGTAATCAGCCCCAGCATTTT. The chain carries TRBV19 and TRBJ1-5; 10 bases line up with TRBD1. The J segment lost 4 bases and the V segment lost 9 bases, leaving 3 bases of the junction unmatched. The CDR3 contains 13 residues. Germline CDR1 LNHDA, CDR2 SQIVND (reference sequence). The complete variable domain, with remaining parts taken from reference TRBV19 and TRBJ1-5, reads DGGITQSPKYLFRKEGQNVTLSCEQNLNHDAMYWYRQDPGQGLRLIYYSQIVNDFQKGDIAEGYSVSREKKESFPLTVTSAQKNPTAFYLCASRDRGNQPQHFGDGTRLSIL.

The rearrangement joins TRBV28 to TRBJ1-5; D uncertain. The V end was cut by 8 bases, the J end by 4 bases, with 15 bases between. The CDR3 sequence is 14 residues long. Germline loops: CDR1 MDHEN, CDR2 SYDVKM. The CDR3 DNA reads TGTGCCAGCGGAATGGACGGGAAAAATCAGCCCCAGCATTTT. Translating it yields CASGMDGKNQPQHF.

The rearrangement links TRBV5-4 to TRBJ1-2, with TRBD1 identical over 7 bases. Germline lookup yields CDR1 SGHNT and CDR2 YYREEE (reference sequence). The J segment lost 7 bases and the V segment lost 2 bases, leaving 5 bases of the junction unmatched. The length of the CDR3 is 13 residues. The CDR3 coding sequence is TGTGCCAGCAGCTTTTACAGGGGACGTGGCTACACCTTC. This translates into CASSFYRGRGYTF.

This clonotype was seen a handful of times. V gene TRBV20-1 combines with J gene TRBJ2-7; 14 nucleotides agree with TRBD2. J was trimmed by 4 bases and V by 3 bases; bases with no gene match: 5. The CDR3 consists of 15 residues. Germline V CDR1 and CDR2: DFQATT, SNEGSKA (reference sequence). The CDR3 DNA is TGCAGTGCTAGGGGACTAGCGGGAGTTTCTTACGAGCAGTACTTC. It encodes CSARGLAGVSYEQYF.

The table lists this clonotype with a few counts. V is TRBV28 and J is TRBJ2-7, with D hard to call. Per the germline V gene, CDR1 is MDHEN and CDR2 is SYDVKM. The CDR3 runs 13 residues. Trimming left V 3 bases short and J 2 bases short, with 8 bases between. The CDR3 coding sequence is TGTGCCAGCAGTTTTCGTTCAGCCTACGAGCAGTACTTC. This sequence encodes CASSFRSAYEQYF.

In its sample, this clonotype ranks as large. This sequence joins TRBV29-1 and TRBJ1-3, with no clear D. Trimming left V 4 bases short and J 7 bases short, with 11 bases between. This CDR3 has 12 residues. Germline lookup yields CDR1 SQVTM and CDR2 ANQGSEA. CDR3 in DNA: TGCAGCGTTGTTACAGTTGGGAACACCATATATTTT. Translated, it gives CSVVTVGNTIYF.

By its share, this clonotype is large. This chain connects TRBV29-1 to TRBJ1-1, with TRBD1 matching over 8 bases. Germline V gene data show CDR1 as SQVTM and CDR2 as ANQGSEA. Trimming at V came to 7 bases and at J to 1 base, leaving 14 bases not matched to a gene. The CDR3 covers 16 residues. The CDR3 region has the DNA TGCAGCGCGGCGAGTAGGACAGGGAGGCGGAACACTGAAGCTTTCTTT. Translated: CSAASRTGRRNTEAFF.

There are a few counts of this clonotype. The rearrangement uses TRBV27 and TRBJ1-5; 8 nucleotides match TRBD1. The CDR3 spans 14 residues. V shed 6 bases and J 9 bases; nucleotides not matched to a gene: 10. Germline values: CDR1 MNHEY, CDR2 SMNVEV (reference sequence). The CDR3 coding sequence is TGTGCCAGCAGCTCGGACAGGGAGATATGGCCCCAGCATTTT. Encoded protein: CASSSDREIWPQHF.

A word on this clonotype: This clone may be a read error of a much larger clone one base away. The conserved phenylalanine or tryptophan is not found at the CDR3 terminus, so this likely reflects a read error. The DNA is omitted, as the CDR3 cannot be located on it reliably, and the CDR3 follows TCRdb's listing. This chain links TRBV20-1 with TRBJ2-7. Germline CDR1 DFQATT, CDR2 SNEGSKA (reference sequence). The CDR3 is made up of 12 amino acids, end residues included. The CDR3 region is CSAKAIQLLFSI.

This clonotype was seen more than once but under ten times. V gene TRBV5-1 combines with J gene TRBJ1-6, with D possibly matching TRBD1 (5 bases). V was shortened by 0 bases and J by 9 bases, with 22 bases between the two germline ends. Germline V lookup: CDR1 SGHRS, CDR2 YFSETQ. The CDR3 is 18 amino acids. CDR3 in amino acids: CASSLGPSGTPTGSPLHF. The DNA for the CDR3 is TGCGCCAGCAGCTTGGGGCCCTCAGGGACGCCGACGGGTTCACCCCTCCACTTT.

J is TRBJ2-3 and V is TRBV7-2; D might be TRBD1 or TRBD2, each matching 5 bases. This CDR3 contains 14 residues. Germline CDR1 SGHTA, CDR2 FQGNSA. Trimming removed 5 bases from V and 3 bases from J, with 12 bases in between. CDR3 sequence: CASSVLGDTDTQYF. CDR3 DNA sequence: TGTGCCAGCAGCGTTCTGGGGGATACAGATACGCAGTATTTT.

By share, this clonotype ranks as medium-sized. This chain connects TRBV7-2 to TRBJ1-5, with D possibly matching TRBD1 (6 bases). The V and J ends lost 5 bases and 5 bases respectively, with 13 bases between them. The CDR3 contains 14 residues. Germline loops: CDR1 SGHTA, CDR2 FQGNSA. Here the CDR3 DNA reads TGTGCCAGCAGCGCAGGACAGTACTATCAGCCCCAGCATTTT. Its protein is CASSAGQYYQPQHF.

The chain combines TRBV7-3 with TRBJ2-1; TRBD2 matches at 8 bases. Germline V gives CDR1 SGHTA, CDR2 FQGTGA. The trim removed 5 bases at V and 8 bases at J, leaving 8 bases unmatched. The CDR3 loop spans 14 amino acids. The CDR3 DNA sequence: TGTGCCAGCAGCGTTAGCGGGAACTTCGATGAGCAGTTCTTC. Its translation is CASSVSGNFDEQFF. The full variable domain, its missing parts supplied by reference TRBV7-3 and TRBJ2-1, is GAGVSQTPSNKVTEKGKYVELRCDPISGHTALYWYRQSLGQGPEFLIYFQGTGAADDSGLPNDRFFAVRPEGSVSTLKIQRTERGDSAVYLCASSVSGNFDEQFFGPGTRLTVL.

By frequency in the sample, this clonotype is medium-sized. This chain connects TRBV10-3 to TRBJ2-3; 12 bases agree with TRBD2. Trimming removed 4 bases from V and 2 bases from J; junction bases left unmatched: 4. Germline CDR1 and CDR2: ENHRY and SYGVKD. This CDR3 has 16 residues. CDR3 nucleotides: TGTGCCATCAGTGCACTAGCGGGAGGTTTCACAGATACGCAGTATTTT. Protein sequence: CAISALAGGFTDTQYF.

Relative to its sample, this clonotype is medium-sized. The rearrangement uses TRBV5-6 and TRBJ1-4, with a tentative D call TRBD1 (5 bases). V shed 4 bases and J shed 7 bases, with 14 bases lying between them. Germline V gene sequence: CDR1 SGHDT, CDR2 YYEEEE. The CDR3 loop spans 14 amino acids. CDR3 sequence reads: CASSTSGLSEKLFF. The CDR3 region has the DNA TGTGCCAGCAGCACATCGGGACTGAGTGAAAAACTGTTTTTT.

About this clonotype: Sequence at one end of the junction differs from germline and may be a read error. The chain employs TRBV20-1 and TRBJ2-5; 12 positions match TRBD2. This CDR3 is 13 amino acids long. Germline V gene sequence: CDR1 DFQATT, CDR2 SNEGSKA (reference sequence). The CDR3 DNA reads TGCACTGCTACTAGCGGGGGGCAAGAGACCCAGTACTTC. It encodes CTATSGGQETQYF.

The V and J genes are TRBV20-1 and TRBJ2-2; maybe TRBD1 (5 bases). Germline V CDR1 and CDR2: DFQATT, SNEGSKA (reference sequence). Trimming shortened V by 3 bases and J by 7 bases, and 18 bases separated the two germline ends. The CDR3 has 15 amino acids. In DNA, the CDR3 is TGCAGTGCTAGCACCCCTAGGGGCGTGGACGGGGAGCTGTTTTTT. It encodes CSASTPRGVDGELFF.